The entry below describes one TCR beta chain. This specimen comes from a study of graft-versus-host responses after intestinal transplantation. V shed 3 bases and J 2 bases; nucleotides not matched to a gene: 5. The length of the CDR3 is 15 residues. Looked up from germline, CDR1 is MDHEN and CDR2 is SYDVKM. Data came from immunoSEQ multiplex PCR; TCRdb stores just in-frame clones and leaves some out. The sample has over 9,500 clones, 90% to 95% seen once; the top ten hold 2.2%. Material: PBMCs, obtained 8 days after intestinal transplant. The source of this sequence is a human patient who received an intestinal transplant, so some T cells may come from the graft donor. The chain is built from TRBV28 and TRBJ2-7; 9 nucleotides agree with TRBD1. The CDR3, as DNA: TGTGCCAGCAGTTTGGGGGACAGGGTCACCTACGAGCAGTACTTC. This gives the protein CASSLGDRVTYEQYF.